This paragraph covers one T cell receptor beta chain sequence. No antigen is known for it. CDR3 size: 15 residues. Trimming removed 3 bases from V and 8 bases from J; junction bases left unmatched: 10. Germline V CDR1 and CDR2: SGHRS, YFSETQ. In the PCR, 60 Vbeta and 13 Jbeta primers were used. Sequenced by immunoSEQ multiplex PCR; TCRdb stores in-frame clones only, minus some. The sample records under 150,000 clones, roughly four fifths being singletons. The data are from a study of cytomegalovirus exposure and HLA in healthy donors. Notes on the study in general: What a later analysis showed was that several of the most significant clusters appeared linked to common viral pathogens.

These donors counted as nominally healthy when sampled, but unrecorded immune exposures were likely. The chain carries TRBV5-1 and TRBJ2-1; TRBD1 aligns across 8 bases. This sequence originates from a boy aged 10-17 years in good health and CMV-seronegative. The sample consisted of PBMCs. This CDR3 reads CASSSTGGIGDEQFF. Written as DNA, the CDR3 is TGCGCCAGCAGCTCTACAGGGGGAATTGGCGATGAGCAGTTCTTC.